These 30 T cell receptor beta chains share one sample of origin, sequenced in a study of OX40 agonist ivuxolimab in advanced cancers. TCRdb's table, derived via immunoSEQ multiplex PCR, lists solely in-frame clones and lacks some. Of 63,000 or so clones listed, over 80% are singletons. The sample in question was CD4+ or CD8+ T cells sorted from blood, obtained in a trial of the OX40 agonist ivuxolimab. Source of these receptors: an adult with an advanced solid tumor such as melanoma, head and neck, liver or kidney cancer.

The chain links TRBV19 to TRBJ2-1; unclear D gene. Germline values: CDR1 LNHDA, CDR2 SQIVND (reference sequence). The CDR3 has 11 amino acids. V shed 8 bases and J shed 7 bases, with 9 bases lying between them. CDR3: CASSWGNEQFF. The CDR3 DNA reads as TGTGCCAGTTCGTGGGGTAATGAGCAGTTCTTC.

This clone was detected once. The chain combines TRBV7-2 with TRBJ2-5; no definite D call. V was clipped by 2 bases and J by 4 bases, with 8 bases between them. This CDR3 is built from 13 residues. CDR1 and CDR2 (germline): SGHTA, FQGNSA. The CDR3 protein is CASSLYGGETQYF. The CDR3 DNA sequence: TGTGCCAGCAGCTTATACGGCGGAGAGACCCAGTACTTC.

This chain joins TRBV27 and TRBJ2-1, with 7 bases identical to TRBD1. The V segment lost 6 bases and the J segment 4 bases; nucleotides outside the gene matches: 12. The CDR3 totals 16 residues. Germline V gene data show CDR1 as MNHEY and CDR2 as SMNVEV (reference sequence). The CDR3 here is CASSPEPGQRYNEQFF. The CDR3 bases are TGTGCCAGCAGCCCAGAACCGGGACAGAGATACAATGAGCAGTTCTTC.

The genes are TRBV7-9 and TRBJ1-1; D remains ambiguous. Germline CDR1 and CDR2: SEHNR and FQNEAQ (reference sequence). CDR3 length: 14 residues. V lost 1 base and J 1 base, leaving 7 bases between the germline ends. CDR3 loop: CASSLDRGNTEAFF. The CDR3 DNA follows: TGTGCCAGCAGCTTAGACCGGGGGAACACTGAAGCTTTCTTT.

This clone occurred a few times. The gene calls are TRBV25-1 and TRBJ1-1; D might be TRBD1 (5 bases). V gave up 8 bases and J gave up 1 base, with 11 bases separating them. This CDR3 has 13 amino acids. From germline, CDR1 is MGHDK and CDR2 SYGVNS. CDR3 DNA: TGTGCCAGCCGGTTAGGGGAGAACACTGAAGCTTTCTTT. It encodes CASRLGENTEAFF.

The J gene is TRBJ1-1, the V gene TRBV5-6, with D hard to call. Germline CDR1 and CDR2: SGHDT and YYEEEE. The length of the CDR3 is 11 residues. V shed 3 bases and J shed 7 bases, with 7 bases lying between them. The chain's CDR3 is CASSSAHEAFF. CDR3 nucleotide sequence: TGTGCCAGCAGCTCGGCCCATGAAGCTTTCTTT.

V and J are TRBV27 and TRBJ2-7; TRBD1 or TRBD2 may be the D gene (6 bases each). The CDR3 has 13 amino acids. Trimming removed 1 base at V and 6 bases at J, with 10 bases between. From germline, CDR1 is MNHEY and CDR2 SMNVEV (reference sequence). CDR3 protein: CASSLLGGGEQYF. The CDR3 bases are TGTGCCAGCAGTTTATTGGGGGGCGGCGAGCAGTACTTC.

About this clone itself: Given a much more abundant clone one base away, this may be a read error. Other DNA sequences in this sample translate to the same CDR3. J is TRBJ2-6 and V is TRBV6-5, with D tentatively TRBD1 or TRBD2 (5 bases each). The CDR3 has 16 amino acids. Germline V gene sequence: CDR1 MNHEY, CDR2 SVGAGI. For the CDR3, the DNA is TGTGCCAGCAGTTACTCAGAGGGATCCGGGGCCAACGTTCTGACTTTC. Its translation is CASSYSEGSGANVLTF.

The rearrangement links TRBV7-3 to TRBJ2-3; maybe TRBD1 (5 bases). This CDR3 has 17 residues. Trimming removed 2 bases from V and 1 base from J, with 16 bases in between. From germline, CDR1 is SGHTA and CDR2 FQGTGA. In DNA, the CDR3 is TGTGCCAGCAGCTTAGGTGTAGGGGCACTTCGCACAGATACGCAGTATTTT. Translation gives CASSLGVGALRTDTQYF.

The J gene is TRBJ2-2, the V gene TRBV7-3; possible D gene TRBD2, 6 bases. V was cut by 4 bases and J by 3 bases, with 9 bases left in between. CDR1 SGHTA and CDR2 FQGTGA come from the germline V gene. The CDR3 runs 14 residues. The CDR3 region is CASSSGTYTGELFF. The CDR3 DNA sequence: TGTGCCAGCAGCTCCGGGACTTACACCGGGGAGCTGTTTTTT.

The chain carries TRBV27 and TRBJ1-2; TRBD1 aligns across 8 bases. Looked up from germline, CDR1 is MNHEY and CDR2 is SMNVEV (reference sequence). V was clipped by 2 bases and J by 6 bases; unmatched bases: 5. The CDR3 spans 14 residues. The CDR3 nucleotides read TGTGCCAGCAGTTTAACCCGACAGGGGAATGGCTACACCTTC. Translating gives CASSLTRQGNGYTF.

This clone appeared a few times. The chain has TRBV7-3 and TRBJ1-4; TRBD1 might be the D (5 bases). CDR1 is SGHTA and CDR2 is FQGTGA in the germline V gene. CDR3 length equals 19 residues. V shed 1 base and J shed 0 bases, with 18 bases lying between them. CDR3 in DNA: TGTGCCAGCAGCTTAAGCAGGAAGGGGATCGTTGCAACTAATGAAAAACTGTTTTTT. Translation gives CASSLSRKGIVATNEKLFF.

The J gene is TRBJ1-2, the V gene TRBV5-1; no definite D call. The V gene lost 2 bases and the J gene lost 7 bases, with 18 bases spanning the gap. Germline V gives CDR1 SGHRS, CDR2 YFSETQ. This CDR3 contains 15 residues. The CDR3 bases are TGCGCCAGCAGCTTAGAGACGGCCCTCTCCGGTGGCTACACCTTC. Protein: CASSLETALSGGYTF.

This clone has only one observation. The V and J genes are TRBV7-9 and TRBJ1-1; D gene uncertain. The ends were cut back, 2 bases at V and 2 bases at J, with 6 bases in the middle. The germline V gene has CDR1 SEHNR and CDR2 FQNEAQ (reference sequence). There are 13 residues in the CDR3. The CDR3 bases are TGTGCCAGCAGCTTACTGGGAAACACTGAAGCTTTCTTT. It encodes CASSLLGNTEAFF.

The chain links TRBV11-3 to TRBJ2-1; 7 bases match TRBD2. Trimming took 0 bases from V and 7 from J; bases not matched to a gene: 12. The germline V gene encodes CDR1 SGHNT and CDR2 YENEEA. This CDR3 contains 17 residues. CDR3 loop: CASSLDSEGLGLNEQFF. CDR3 nucleotides: TGTGCCAGCAGCTTAGATAGTGAGGGGCTGGGACTAAATGAGCAGTTCTTC.

J is TRBJ1-5 and V is TRBV9, with unresolved D. CDR1 and CDR2 from the germline V gene are SGDLS and YYNGEE. The CDR3 runs to 13 residues. Between the trimmed V and J ends, which lost 0 bases and 4 bases, there was a span of 5 bases. The CDR3 region has the DNA TGTGCCAGCAGCGTAGGGTGGAATCAGCCCCAGCATTTT. Protein sequence: CASSVGWNQPQHF.

The rearrangement links TRBV7-9 to TRBJ2-7, with 7 bases that match TRBD1. The CDR3 consists of 16 residues. J gave up 3 bases and V 1 base, and 9 bases lay outside the gene matches. The germline gives CDR1 SEHNR, CDR2 FQNEAQ (reference sequence). The CDR3 spells CASSLVGGDSDYEQYF. The DNA for the CDR3 is TGTGCCAGCAGCTTAGTTGGTGGGGACAGTGACTACGAGCAGTACTTC. Based on the CDR3 plus reference TRBV7-9 and TRBJ2-7, the full variable domain is DTGVSQNPRHKITKRGQNVTFRCDPISEHNRLYWYRQTLGQGPEFLTYFQNEAQLEKSRLLSDRFSAERPKGSFSTLEIQRTEQGDSAMYLCASSLVGGDSDYEQYFGPGTRLTVT.

This clone was found once. The chain joins TRBV11-2 to TRBJ2-7; D is unclear. The CDR3 runs to 15 residues. The germline CDR1 and CDR2 sequences are SGHAT and FQNNGV. V lost 2 bases to trimming and J lost 2 bases, with 13 bases between them. The chain's CDR3 is CASSLSPDAPYEQYV. The CDR3 bases are TGTGCCAGCAGCTTAAGCCCTGATGCCCCCTACGAGCAGTACGTC.

V and J are TRBV6-1 and TRBJ2-4; D gene unclear. This CDR3 spans 17 amino acids. V lost 2 bases to trimming and J lost 0 bases, with 14 bases between them. Germline CDR1 MNHNS, CDR2 SASEGT. CDR3 protein: CASSEKPGRIAKNIQYF. The CDR3 nucleotides read TGTGCCAGCAGTGAAAAGCCAGGCAGAATAGCCAAAAACATTCAGTACTTC.

The chain carries TRBV2 and TRBJ1-4, with 8 bases lining up with TRBD1. This CDR3 region has 15 residues. CDR1 SNHLY and CDR2 FYNNEI come from the germline V gene. V lost 3 bases and J lost 7; bases outside the gene matches: 7. Here the CDR3 reads CASSDLQGDGEKLFF. The CDR3 nucleotides read TGTGCCAGCAGTGATCTACAGGGGGACGGTGAAAAACTGTTTTTT.

The chain recombines TRBV28 with TRBJ1-5; no clear D gene. V was cut by 3 bases and J by 5 bases, with 5 bases left in between. CDR1 and CDR2 from the germline V gene are MDHEN and SYDVKM. The CDR3 is 12 residues long. The CDR3 region is CASSFPYQPQHF. CDR3 in DNA: TGTGCCAGCAGTTTCCCCTATCAGCCCCAGCATTTT.

The V and J genes are TRBV5-1 and TRBJ2-7; 7 bases fit TRBD1. J was trimmed by 4 bases and V by 1 base; bases with no gene match: 8. The V gene's germline CDR1 is SGHRS and CDR2 YFSETQ. The CDR3 extends over 15 amino acids. The CDR3 protein is CASSLRAGGMYEQYF. CDR3 coding DNA: TGCGCCAGCAGCTTGAGGGCAGGGGGTATGTACGAGCAGTACTTC.

J is TRBJ2-4 and V is TRBV4-1; D might be TRBD2 (7 bases). Germline values: CDR1 MGHRA, CDR2 YSYEKL. The CDR3 length is 17 residues. V was clipped by 1 base and J by 2 bases, with 15 bases between them. CDR3 sequence: CASSQVWGGDSKNIQYF. The DNA of the CDR3 is TGCGCCAGCAGCCAAGTTTGGGGGGGCGATTCCAAAAACATTCAGTACTTC.

This chain joins TRBV12-2 and TRBJ2-7; the table's D gene call, TRBD2, was not cross checked with the DNA. TRBV12-2 is a pseudogene segment. The CDR3 extends over 16 amino acids. CDR3 bases: TGTGCAAGTCGCGCAACTAGCGGGAGAAATTCCTACGAGCAGTACGTC. Translation gives CASRATSGRNSYEQYV.

The J gene is TRBJ2-2, the V gene TRBV11-2; the match to TRBD1 covers 8 bases. CDR1 is SGHAT, CDR2 FQNNGV, per germline. The V gene end was trimmed by 3 bases and the J gene end by 6 bases; junction bases not matched to a gene: 6. The CDR3 contains 15 residues. The CDR3 loop reads CASSFLTGAAGELFF. For the CDR3, the DNA is TGTGCCAGCAGCTTTCTGACAGGGGCCGCCGGGGAGCTGTTTTTT.

This clone was observed once. The chain carries TRBV7-3 and TRBJ2-1; 9 bases match TRBD2. The CDR3 is made up of 19 amino acids. The germline CDR1 and CDR2 sequences are SGHTA and FQGTGA. V lost 5 bases and J lost 0; bases outside the gene matches: 14. The CDR3 region is CASSDDRGLAGLSYNEQFF. The CDR3 bases are TGTGCCAGCAGCGACGATCGGGGGCTAGCGGGACTCTCCTACAATGAGCAGTTCTTC.

The chain joins TRBV9 to TRBJ1-1; the D gene is possibly TRBD1 (6 bases). With 2 bases removed from V and 0 bases from J, the gap between germline ends came to 11 bases. The CDR3 runs to 15 residues. CDR1 is SGDLS and CDR2 is YYNGEE in the germline V gene. The CDR3 bases are TGTGCCAGCAGCGTCGACGGGGGCGTGAACACTGAAGCTTTCTTT. Protein: CASSVDGGVNTEAFF.

The chain couples TRBV6-6 to TRBJ1-3, with D maybe TRBD1 (6 bases). Germline V gene data show CDR1 as MNHNY and CDR2 as SVGAGI (reference sequence). Trimming left V 2 bases short and J 4 bases short, with 9 bases between. CDR3 length: 14 residues. The CDR3 coding sequence is TGTGCCAGCAGTTACGGGACATCGGGAAACACCATATATTTT. This encodes CASSYGTSGNTIYF.

The chain employs TRBV4-2 and TRBJ1-2; D not resolved. The CDR3 totals 13 residues. V gave up 0 bases and J gave up 7 bases, with 9 bases separating them. Germline V CDR1 and CDR2: LGHNA, YNFKEQ. The DNA of the CDR3 is TGTGCCAGCAGCCAAGAGGACGGTTTTGGCTACACCTTC. Its translation is CASSQEDGFGYTF.

V is TRBV6-5 and J is TRBJ2-2, with unresolved D. CDR1 and CDR2 from the germline V gene are MNHEY and SVGAGI. The CDR3 is made up of 12 amino acids. CDR3 residues: CVVSPNTGELFF. The DNA for the CDR3 is TGTGTGGTGTCCCCGAACACCGGGGAGCTGTTTTTT.